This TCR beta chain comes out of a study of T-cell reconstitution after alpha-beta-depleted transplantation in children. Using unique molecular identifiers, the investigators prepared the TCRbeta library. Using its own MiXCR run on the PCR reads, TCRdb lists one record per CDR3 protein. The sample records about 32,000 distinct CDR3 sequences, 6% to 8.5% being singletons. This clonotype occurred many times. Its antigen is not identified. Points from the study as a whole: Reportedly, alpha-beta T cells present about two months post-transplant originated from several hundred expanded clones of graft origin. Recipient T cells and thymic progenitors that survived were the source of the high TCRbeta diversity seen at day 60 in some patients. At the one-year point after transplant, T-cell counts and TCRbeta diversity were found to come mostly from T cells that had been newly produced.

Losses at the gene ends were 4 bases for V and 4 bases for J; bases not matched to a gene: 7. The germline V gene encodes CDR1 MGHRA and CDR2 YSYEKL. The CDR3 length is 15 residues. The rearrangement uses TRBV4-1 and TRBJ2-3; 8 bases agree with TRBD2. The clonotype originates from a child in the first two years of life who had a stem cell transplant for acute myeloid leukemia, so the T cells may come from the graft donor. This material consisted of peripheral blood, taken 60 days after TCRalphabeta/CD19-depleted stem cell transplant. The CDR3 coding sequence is TGCGCCAGCAGCCCCCGGACTAGCAGTTCAGATACGCAGTATTTT. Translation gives CASSPRTSSSDTQYF.